This T cell receptor beta chain appears in the sequencing data of a study of T cell repertoires in cytomegalovirus infection. Study-level information: Both a matching HLA type and CMV infection were indicated by public TCR beta signatures. Study outcomes and limitations: Using cumulative public TCR beta family frequency, the authors identified those who carried CMV together with the relevant HLA. The study found HLA-C-restricted CMV-specific TCR beta clonotypes dominating the ex vivo response.

This clonotype was observed a handful of times. Its matching antigen is unknown. TCRdb independently ran MiXCR on the reads; one entry per CDR3 protein. The sample carries roughly 600,000 distinct CDR3 sequences, approximately 25% recorded once. This TCR was recovered from a human donor in good health (CMV status not recorded). Some clones in this sample may be carry-over from other donors' samples. The sample was CD8+ T cells from PBMCs.

The CDR3 DNA reads TGCAGTGCTAGAGTCAGAGGGGACACTGAAGCTTTCTTT. Its protein product is CSARVRGDTEAFF. This chain links TRBV20-1 with TRBJ1-1; a weak D match, TRBD1 (5 bases). The CDR3 loop spans 13 amino acids. The V end lost 1 base, the J end lost 3 bases, and 9 bases lay between the germline ends. CDR1 DFQATT and CDR2 SNEGSKA come from the germline V gene (reference sequence).